These 6 T cell receptor beta chains share one sample of origin, sequenced in a study of control samples from healthy donors and cancer patients. Here immunoSEQ multiplex PCR was the method, and the copy in TCRdb shows in-frame clones only, minus some. The table has around 170,000 clones, about 93% seen once. Sequencing was done on a sample of blood. These receptors all stem from a woman in her twenties or thirties in good health.

The chain recombines TRBV19 with TRBJ1-1; no definite D call. The CDR3 sequence is 15 residues long. Trimming took off 4 bases at V and 3 bases at J, with 15 bases between the two ends. CDR1 is LNHDA and CDR2 is SQIVND in the germline V gene (reference sequence). The DNA of the CDR3 is TGTGCCAGTAGTAGAGATAGTGGGGTCTACACTGAAGCTTTCTTT. Translated, it gives CASSRDSGVYTEAFF.

The gene calls are TRBV2 and TRBJ2-7, with 7 bases identical to TRBD1. After removal of 3 bases from V and 1 base from J, the junction contained 3 bases not matched to a gene. The CDR3 runs to 14 residues. Germline values: CDR1 SNHLY, CDR2 FYNNEI. This CDR3 reads CASSENRGSYEQYF. CDR3 DNA: TGTGCCAGCAGTGAGAACAGGGGTTCCTACGAGCAGTACTTC.

V and J are TRBV5-1 and TRBJ2-1, with 11 nucleotides matching TRBD2. The J segment lost 7 bases and the V segment lost 4 bases, leaving 10 bases of the junction unmatched. CDR1 and CDR2 from the germline V gene are SGHRS and YFSETQ. This CDR3 has 16 residues. The CDR3 DNA reads TGCGCCAGCAGCCACCACACTAGCGGGAGATGGAATGAGCAGTTCTTC. The encoded protein is CASSHHTSGRWNEQFF. The complete variable domain, with remaining parts taken from reference TRBV5-1 and TRBJ2-1, reads KAGVTQTPRYLIKTRGQQVTLSCSPISGHRSVSWYQQTPGQGLQFLFEYFSETQRNKGNFPGRFSGRQFSNSRSEMNVSTLELGDSALYLCASSHHTSGRWNEQFFGPGTRLTVL.

The V and J genes are TRBV18 and TRBJ1-1; 7 nucleotides align to TRBD1. CDR1 KGHSH and CDR2 LQKENI come from the germline V gene. V shed 5 bases, J shed 4 bases, and the junction held 4 bases outside the gene matches. The CDR3 runs to 13 residues. The CDR3 spells CASSETGATEAFF. CDR3 DNA: TGTGCCAGCTCAGAAACAGGGGCCACTGAAGCTTTCTTT.

This rearrangement joins TRBV4-1 to TRBJ1-1, with D perhaps matching TRBD1 (5 bases). The length of the CDR3 is 15 residues. Trimming left V 0 bases short and J 1 base short, with 9 bases between. Looked up from germline, CDR1 is MGHRA and CDR2 is YSYEKL. For the CDR3, the DNA is TGCGCCAGCAGCCAAGATCGGCAGGGGAACACTGAAGCTTTCTTT. Protein product: CASSQDRQGNTEAFF.

The chain uses TRBV30 and TRBJ2-1; 12 nucleotides line up with TRBD2. Germline trimming cut 4 bases from V and 16 bases from J; bases unmatched to any gene: 20. This CDR3 comprises 16 residues. CDR1 and CDR2 from the germline V gene are GTSNPN and SVGIG (reference sequence). The CDR3 loop reads CAWTPSGRAFFWGVFF. The CDR3 DNA follows: TGTGCCTGGACCCCTAGCGGGAGGGCCTTTTTCTGGGGCGTTTTCTTC.